The rows below give T cell receptor beta chains drawn from one sample of a study of T cell responses to AZD1222 COVID-19 vaccine. TCRdb keeps only in-frame clones here, not all; method: immunoSEQ multiplex PCR. The data contain some 130,000 clones, 90% of them singletons. The source was peripheral blood, collected on day 0 of AZD1222 vaccination. The receptor source for this set is an adult in good health. CDR3s include the opening cysteine and the closing phenylalanine or tryptophan. The order of the fields is CDR3 protein, CDR3 DNA, D gene, V gene, clone size, J gene. D genes are given only for firm matches. A row's size may be missing; if present it is once, few, many or a size class.

CDR3 protein: CASSPTPSGRWEETQYF
CDR3 DNA: TGTGCCAGCAGCCCTACGCCTTCGGGACGTTGGGAAGAGACCCAGTACTTC
D gene: NA
V gene: TRBV5-4
clone size: NA
J gene: TRBJ2-5

CDR3 protein: CAWSAQGSTDTQYF
CDR3 DNA: TGTGCCTGGAGTGCACAGGGTAGCACAGATACGCAGTATTTT
D gene: NA
V gene: TRBV30
clone size: NA
J gene: TRBJ2-3

CDR3 protein: CASSSRTGTGSSTEAFF
CDR3 DNA: TGTGCCAGCAGCTCGAGGACCGGGACAGGGTCTTCCACTGAAGCTTTCTTT
D gene: TRBD1
V gene: TRBV11-2
clone size: NA
J gene: TRBJ1-1

CDR3 protein: CASSLQGSTDTQYF
CDR3 DNA: TGTGCCAGCAGCTTGCAGGGTAGCACAGATACGCAGTATTTT
D gene: NA
V gene: TRBV5-8
clone size: NA
J gene: TRBJ2-3

CDR3 protein: CASSPPLQDRGLFGVTEAFF
CDR3 DNA: TGTGCCAGCAGTCCTCCCCTTCAGGACAGGGGGCTCTTTGGGGTCACTGAAGCTTTCTTT
D gene: TRBD1
V gene: TRBV6-6
clone size: NA
J gene: TRBJ1-1

CDR3 protein: CASSSGGRGQQETQYF
CDR3 DNA: TGTGCCAGCAGCTCGGGGGGCAGGGGACAACAAGAGACCCAGTACTTC
D gene: NA
V gene: TRBV7-9
clone size: NA
J gene: TRBJ2-5

CDR3 protein: CASSQRAPFLTLHEQYF
CDR3 DNA: TGTGCCAGCAGCCAGAGGGCCCCGTTCCTGACTCTCCACGAGCAGTACTTC
D gene: NA
V gene: TRBV3-1/TRBV3-2
clone size: NA
J gene: TRBJ2-7

CDR3 protein: CASSQDWGEGDQPQHF
CDR3 DNA: TGCGCCAGCAGCCAAGATTGGGGGGAAGGGGATCAGCCCCAGCATTTT
D gene: NA
V gene: TRBV4-1
clone size: NA
J gene: TRBJ1-5

CDR3 protein: CASSSRWGGGLGDEQFF
CDR3 DNA: TGTGCCAGCAGCTCCCGGTGGGGCGGGGGGCTCGGGGATGAGCAGTTCTTC
D gene: TRBD2
V gene: TRBV11-3
clone size: NA
J gene: TRBJ2-1

CDR3 protein: CASSSGTGGAHEQYF
CDR3 DNA: TGTGCCAGCAGCTCCGGGACAGGGGGGGCCCACGAGCAGTACTTC
D gene: TRBD1
V gene: TRBV7-9
clone size: NA
J gene: TRBJ2-7

CDR3 protein: CASSPPRGNNSPLHF
CDR3 DNA: TGTGCCAGCTCACCACCGAGGGGGAACAATTCACCCCTCCACTTT
D gene: NA
V gene: TRBV18
clone size: NA
J gene: TRBJ1-6

CDR3 protein: CATSRDLSFSSYEQYF
CDR3 DNA: TGTGCCACCAGCAGAGATTTATCTTTTAGCTCCTACGAGCAGTACTTC
D gene: NA
V gene: TRBV15
clone size: NA
J gene: TRBJ2-7

CDR3 protein: CASSPGGSTNTGELFF
CDR3 DNA: TGCGCCAGCAGCCCTGGAGGCAGTACGAACACCGGGGAGCTGTTTTTT
D gene: NA
V gene: TRBV5-1
clone size: NA
J gene: TRBJ2-2

CDR3 protein: CAGSRNSGAGGLSGANVLTF
CDR3 DNA: TGTGCTGGCAGCCGGAACTCAGGGGCAGGGGGCCTCTCTGGGGCCAACGTCCTGACTTTC
D gene: TRBD1
V gene: TRBV7-7
clone size: NA
J gene: TRBJ2-6

CDR3 protein: CSASGRRQETQYF
CDR3 DNA: TGCAGCGCTTCGGGACGGAGACAAGAGACCCAGTACTTC
D gene: NA
V gene: TRBV29-1
clone size: once
J gene: TRBJ2-5

CDR3 protein: CASTPFLGNTEAFF
CDR3 DNA: TGTGCCAGCACCCCTTTTCTGGGGAACACTGAAGCTTTCTTT
D gene: NA
V gene: TRBV6-2/TRBV6-3
clone size: few
J gene: TRBJ1-1

CDR3 protein: CASSFHPRPDNSPLHF
CDR3 DNA: TGTGCCAGCAGCTTCCACCCGAGGCCCGATAATTCACCCCTCCACTTT
D gene: NA
V gene: TRBV11-3
clone size: NA
J gene: TRBJ1-6

CDR3 protein: CASSFEAAVKNIQYF
CDR3 DNA: TGTGCCAGCAGCTTCGAGGCGGCGGTCAAAAACATTCAGTACTTC
D gene: NA
V gene: TRBV7-2
clone size: NA
J gene: TRBJ2-4

CDR3 protein: CASSLGAGREYGYTF
CDR3 DNA: TGCGCCAGCAGCCTGGGGGCAGGGAGGGAGTATGGCTACACCTTC
D gene: NA
V gene: TRBV4-3
clone size: NA
J gene: TRBJ1-2

CDR3 protein: CASSSGGTRGEAFF
CDR3 DNA: TGTGCCAGCAGCTCCGGAGGGACCCGGGGTGAAGCTTTCTTT
D gene: NA
V gene: TRBV7-2
clone size: NA
J gene: TRBJ1-1

CDR3 protein: CAISEGTDPLTWYGYTF
CDR3 DNA: TGTGCCATCAGTGAGGGGACTGACCCCCTAACTTGGTATGGCTACACCTTC
D gene: NA
V gene: TRBV10-3
clone size: NA
J gene: TRBJ1-2

CDR3 protein: CAISDSEGIGLAKNIQYF
CDR3 DNA: TGTGCCATCAGTGACTCGGAGGGTATCGGACTAGCCAAAAACATTCAGTACTTC
D gene: NA
V gene: TRBV10-3
clone size: NA
J gene: TRBJ2-4

CDR3 protein: CASSLWGADEKLFF
CDR3 DNA: TGTGCCAGCAGCTTGTGGGGTGCAGATGAAAAACTGTTTTTT
D gene: NA
V gene: TRBV5-5
clone size: NA
J gene: TRBJ1-4

CDR3 protein: CASSLTILAGGRIIQYF
CDR3 DNA: TGTGCCAGCAGCTTAACGATCCTAGCGGGGGGGCGGATCATTCAGTACTTC
D gene: TRBD2
V gene: TRBV7-2
clone size: NA
J gene: TRBJ2-4

CDR3 protein: CASSIRRGDTDTQYF
CDR3 DNA: TGTGCCAGCAGTATTCGGAGGGGGGACACAGATACGCAGTATTTT
D gene: NA
V gene: TRBV6-2/TRBV6-3
clone size: NA
J gene: TRBJ2-3

CDR3 protein: CATSETGGRNTGELFF
CDR3 DNA: TGTGCCACCAGTGAAACGGGGGGTAGAAACACCGGGGAGCTGTTTTTT
D gene: TRBD2
V gene: TRBV24-1
clone size: NA
J gene: TRBJ2-2

CDR3 protein: CASSKVRLPPSYEQYF
CDR3 DNA: TGTGCCAGCAGCAAAGTCAGGCTACCGCCTTCCTACGAGCAGTACTTC
D gene: NA
V gene: TRBV21-1
clone size: NA
J gene: TRBJ2-7

CDR3 protein: CASSLNRGGYGYTF
CDR3 DNA: TGCGCCAGCAGCTTAAACAGGGGTGGCTATGGCTACACCTTC
D gene: TRBD1
V gene: TRBV5-1
clone size: NA
J gene: TRBJ1-2

CDR3 protein: CSARPQETQYF
CDR3 DNA: TGCAGTGCTAGGCCCCAAGAGACCCAGTACTTC
D gene: NA
V gene: TRBV20-1
clone size: NA
J gene: TRBJ2-5

CDR3 protein: CASSPDRYTDTQYF
CDR3 DNA: TGTGCCAGCAGTCCTGACAGATACACAGATACGCAGTATTTT
D gene: NA
V gene: TRBV7-2
clone size: NA
J gene: TRBJ2-3

CDR3 protein: CASSHFQGARGYTF
CDR3 DNA: TGCGCCAGCAGTCATTTCCAGGGGGCGCGGGGCTACACCTTC
D gene: TRBD1
V gene: TRBV23-1
clone size: NA
J gene: TRBJ1-2

CDR3 protein: CASSYSWDRGDTEAFF
CDR3 DNA: TGTGCCAGCAGTTACTCGTGGGACAGGGGTGATACTGAAGCTTTCTTT
D gene: TRBD1
V gene: TRBV6-5
clone size: NA
J gene: TRBJ1-1

CDR3 protein: CASSLATDGELFF
CDR3 DNA: TGCGCCAGCAGCTTGGCCACCGACGGGGAGCTGTTTTTT
D gene: NA
V gene: TRBV5-1
clone size: NA
J gene: TRBJ2-2

CDR3 protein: CASSPAGQGAYGYTF
CDR3 DNA: TGTGCCAGCAGCCCAGCCGGACAGGGTGCCTATGGCTACACCTTC
D gene: TRBD1
V gene: TRBV5-8
clone size: NA
J gene: TRBJ1-2

CDR3 protein: CASSISRRDGYTF
CDR3 DNA: TGTGCCAGTAGTATCTCACGGAGGGATGGCTACACCTTC
D gene: NA
V gene: TRBV19
clone size: NA
J gene: TRBJ1-2

CDR3 protein: CASSGGVNSPLHF
CDR3 DNA: TGTGCCAGCTCGGGGGGGGTGAATTCACCCCTCCACTTT
D gene: NA
V gene: TRBV18
clone size: NA
J gene: TRBJ1-6

CDR3 protein: CASSYSLEGASNEQFF
CDR3 DNA: TGTGCCAGCAGTTACTCGTTAGAGGGGGCCAGTAATGAGCAGTTCTTC
D gene: TRBD1
V gene: TRBV6-5
clone size: NA
J gene: TRBJ2-1

CDR3 protein: CASSLAGGPTDTQYF
CDR3 DNA: TGCGCCAGCAGCTTGGCAGGGGGTCCCACAGATACGCAGTATTTT
D gene: TRBD1
V gene: TRBV5-1
clone size: NA
J gene: TRBJ2-3

CDR3 protein: CASSLGQGSAYEQFF
CDR3 DNA: TGTGCCAGCAGTTTAGGTCAGGGATCGGCGTATGAGCAGTTCTTC
D gene: NA
V gene: TRBV27
clone size: NA
J gene: TRBJ2-1

CDR3 protein: CASSVGGTDYGYTF
CDR3 DNA: TGTGCCAGCAGCGTAGGCGGGACAGACTATGGCTACACCTTC
D gene: TRBD1
V gene: TRBV9
clone size: NA
J gene: TRBJ1-2

CDR3 protein: CASSQTNSGNTIYF
CDR3 DNA: TGTGCCAGCAGTCAGACTAACTCTGGAAACACCATATATTTT
D gene: NA
V gene: TRBV6-5
clone size: few
J gene: TRBJ1-3

CDR3 protein: CASKPGNTEAFF
CDR3 DNA: TGTGCCAGTAAGCCGGGAAACACTGAAGCTTTCTTT
D gene: NA
V gene: TRBV19
clone size: NA
J gene: TRBJ1-1

CDR3 protein: CASSFSAGSRYF
CDR3 DNA: TGTGCCAGCAGTTTTTCGGCGGGGTCGAGGTACTTC
D gene: NA
V gene: TRBV12-3/TRBV12-4
clone size: NA
J gene: TRBJ2-5

CDR3 protein: CSVEVAGGEKLFF
CDR3 DNA: TGCAGCGTTGAGGTTGCAGGGGGGGAAAAACTGTTTTTT
D gene: TRBD1
V gene: TRBV29-1
clone size: NA
J gene: TRBJ1-4

CDR3 protein: CASSEYGTLSTSTDTQYF
CDR3 DNA: TGTGCCAGCAGTGAATATGGAACCTTGAGCACCAGCACAGATACGCAGTATTTT
D gene: NA
V gene: TRBV6-1
clone size: NA
J gene: TRBJ2-3

CDR3 protein: CASRMELADGEQYF
CDR3 DNA: TGCGCCAGCAGGATGGAGCTAGCGGATGGGGAGCAGTACTTC
D gene: TRBD2
V gene: TRBV5-1
clone size: NA
J gene: TRBJ2-7

CDR3 protein: CASSLSGGWGGYTF
CDR3 DNA: TGTGCCAGCAGCTTAAGTGGTGGATGGGGTGGCTACACCTTC
D gene: NA
V gene: TRBV7-3
clone size: NA
J gene: TRBJ1-2

CDR3 protein: CASSAGGPYNEQFF
CDR3 DNA: TGTGCCAGTTCAGCGGGGGGGCCCTACAATGAGCAGTTCTTC
D gene: TRBD2
V gene: TRBV19
clone size: NA
J gene: TRBJ2-1

CDR3 protein: CASSQEWLAGGLDQYF
CDR3 DNA: TGTGCCAGCAGCCAAGAATGGCTAGCGGGGGGTCTGGACCAGTACTTC
D gene: TRBD2
V gene: TRBV3-1/TRBV3-2
clone size: NA
J gene: TRBJ2-5